This T cell receptor beta chain derives from a study of cytotoxic CD8 clonotypes in ibrutinib-treated CLL. The data were produced by immunoSEQ multiplex PCR, yet TCRdb's version contains in-frame clones alone and is incomplete. The sample has 160,000 or so clones, around 84% seen once. The V and J ends lost 5 bases and 9 bases, in that order; junction bases with no gene match: 8. The CDR3 length is 14 residues. Germline CDR1 and CDR2: SGDLS and YYNGEE. This TCR came from a human donor with chronic lymphocytic leukemia. Here the sequenced sample was PBMCs, taken after 12 months of ibrutinib treatment. The genes are TRBV9 and TRBJ2-1, with 10 bases fitting TRBD2. CDR3 sequence (DNA): TGTGCCAGCAGTTCTCAAAGCGGGAGGGGTGAGCAGTTCTTC. This translates into CASSSQSGRGEQFF.